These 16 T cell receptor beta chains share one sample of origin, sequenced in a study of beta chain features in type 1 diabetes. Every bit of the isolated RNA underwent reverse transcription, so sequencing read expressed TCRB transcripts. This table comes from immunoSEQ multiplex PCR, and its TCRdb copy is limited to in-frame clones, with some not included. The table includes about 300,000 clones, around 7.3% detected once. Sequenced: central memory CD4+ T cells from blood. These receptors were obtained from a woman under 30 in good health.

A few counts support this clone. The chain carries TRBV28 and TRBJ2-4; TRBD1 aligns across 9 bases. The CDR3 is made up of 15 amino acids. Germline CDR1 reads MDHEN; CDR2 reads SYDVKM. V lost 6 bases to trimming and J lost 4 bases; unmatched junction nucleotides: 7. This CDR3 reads CASRRTGDPKNIQYF. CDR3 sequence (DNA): TGTGCCAGCAGACGGACAGGGGACCCTAAAAACATTCAGTACTTC.

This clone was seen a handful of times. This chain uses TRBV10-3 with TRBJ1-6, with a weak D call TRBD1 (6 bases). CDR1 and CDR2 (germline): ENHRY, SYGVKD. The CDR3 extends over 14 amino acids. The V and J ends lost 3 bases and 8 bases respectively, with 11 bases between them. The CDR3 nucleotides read TGTGCCATCAGTGACGGTGGGGGCGATTCACCCCTCCACTTT. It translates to CAISDGGGDSPLHF.

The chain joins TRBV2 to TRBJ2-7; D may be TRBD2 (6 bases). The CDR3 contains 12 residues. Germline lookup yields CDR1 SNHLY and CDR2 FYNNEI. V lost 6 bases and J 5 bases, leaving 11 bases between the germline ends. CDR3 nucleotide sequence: TGTGCCAGCAGGAGGGACTCTGACGAGCAGTACTTC. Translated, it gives CASRRDSDEQYF.

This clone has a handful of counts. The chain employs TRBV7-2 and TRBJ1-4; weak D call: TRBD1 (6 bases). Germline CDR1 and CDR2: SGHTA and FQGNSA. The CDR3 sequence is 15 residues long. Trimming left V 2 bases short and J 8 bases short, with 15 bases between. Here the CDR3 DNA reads TGTGCCAGCAGCTTATGGGGGCGGAGGGAAGAAAAACTGTTTTTT. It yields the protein CASSLWGRREEKLFF. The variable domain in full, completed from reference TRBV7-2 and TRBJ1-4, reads GAGVSQSPSNKVTEKGKDVELRCDPISGHTALYWYRQSLGQGLEFLIYFQGNSAPDKSGLPSDRFSAERTGGSVSTLTIQRTQQEDSAVYLCASSLWGRREEKLFFGSGTQLSVL.

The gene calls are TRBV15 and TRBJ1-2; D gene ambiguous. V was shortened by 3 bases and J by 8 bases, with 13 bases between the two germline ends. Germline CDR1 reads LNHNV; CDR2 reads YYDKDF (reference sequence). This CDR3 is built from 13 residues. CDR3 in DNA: TGTGCCACCAGCAGGTTCGGCCTCGAAGGCTACACCTTC. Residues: CATSRFGLEGYTF.

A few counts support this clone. In nucleotides, the CDR3 is TGTGCCAGCAGCTGGGGGCCAGGGGATGAGCAGTTCTTC. It translates to CASSWGPGDEQFF. The gene calls are TRBV5-4 and TRBJ2-1; a weak D match, TRBD1 (6 bases). Germline V gives CDR1 SGHNT, CDR2 YYREEE (reference sequence). The CDR3 sequence is 13 residues long. V was clipped by 3 bases and J by 8 bases, with 12 bases between them.

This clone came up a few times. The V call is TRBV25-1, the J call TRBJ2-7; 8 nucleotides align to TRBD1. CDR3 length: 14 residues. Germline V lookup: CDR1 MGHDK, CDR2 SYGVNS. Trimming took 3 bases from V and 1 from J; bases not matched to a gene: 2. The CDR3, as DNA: TGTGCCAGCAGTGACCGGACAGGGTCCTACGAGCAGTACTTC. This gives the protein CASSDRTGSYEQYF.

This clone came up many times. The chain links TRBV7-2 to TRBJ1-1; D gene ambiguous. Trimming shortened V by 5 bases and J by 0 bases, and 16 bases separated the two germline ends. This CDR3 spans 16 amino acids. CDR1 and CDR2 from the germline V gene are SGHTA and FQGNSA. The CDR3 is CASSTLGMALNTEAFF. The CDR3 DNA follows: TGTGCCAGCAGCACCTTAGGGATGGCTTTGAACACTGAAGCTTTCTTT.

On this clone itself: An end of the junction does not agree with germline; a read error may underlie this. CDR3 coding DNA: TGCGCCAGCAGCCAAGAGGTTCAGGGGACCTATGTCTACACCTTC. Amino acid sequence: CASSQEVQGTYVYTF. The chain is built from TRBV4-3 and TRBJ1-2, with D possibly TRBD1 on 6 matching bases. Per germline, CDR1 LGHNA and CDR2 YSLEER. The CDR3 runs to 15 residues.

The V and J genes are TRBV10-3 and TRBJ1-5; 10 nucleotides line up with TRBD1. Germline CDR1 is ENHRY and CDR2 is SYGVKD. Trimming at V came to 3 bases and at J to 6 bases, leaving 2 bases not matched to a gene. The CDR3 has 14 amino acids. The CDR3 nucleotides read TGTGCCATCAGTGACGACAGGGGGCTTCAGCCCCAGCATTTT. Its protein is CAISDDRGLQPQHF.

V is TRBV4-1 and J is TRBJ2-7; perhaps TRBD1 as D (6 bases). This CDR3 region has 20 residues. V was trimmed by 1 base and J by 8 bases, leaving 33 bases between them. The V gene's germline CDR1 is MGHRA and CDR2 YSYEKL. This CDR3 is CASSQGKDSRRRQGPIQQYV. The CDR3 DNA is TGCGCCAGCAGCCAAGGAAAGGACAGTCGAAGGAGGCAGGGGCCAATACAGCAGTACGTC.

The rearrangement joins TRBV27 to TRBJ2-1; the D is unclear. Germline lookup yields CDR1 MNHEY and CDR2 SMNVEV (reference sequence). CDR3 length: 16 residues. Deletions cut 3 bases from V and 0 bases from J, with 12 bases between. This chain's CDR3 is CASSFAGLSSYNEQFF. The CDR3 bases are TGTGCCAGCAGTTTTGCCGGCCTAAGCTCCTACAATGAGCAGTTCTTC.

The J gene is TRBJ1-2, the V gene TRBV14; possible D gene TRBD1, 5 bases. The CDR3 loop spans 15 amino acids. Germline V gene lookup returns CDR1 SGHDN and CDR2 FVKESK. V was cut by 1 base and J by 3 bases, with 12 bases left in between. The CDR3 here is CASSQAAGRDYGYTF. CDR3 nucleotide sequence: TGTGCCAGCAGCCAAGCGGCAGGGCGGGACTATGGCTACACCTTC.

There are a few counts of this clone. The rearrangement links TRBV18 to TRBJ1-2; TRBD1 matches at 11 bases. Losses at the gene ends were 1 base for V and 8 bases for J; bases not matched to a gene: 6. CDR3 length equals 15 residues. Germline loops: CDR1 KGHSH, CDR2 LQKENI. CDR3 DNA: TGTGCCAGCTCACCACGAACCGGGACAGGGGGAGGCTACACCTTC. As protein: CASSPRTGTGGGYTF.

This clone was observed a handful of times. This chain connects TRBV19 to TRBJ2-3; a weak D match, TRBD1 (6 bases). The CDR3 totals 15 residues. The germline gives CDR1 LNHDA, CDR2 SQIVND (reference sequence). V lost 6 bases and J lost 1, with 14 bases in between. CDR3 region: CASSNTGLGTDTQYF. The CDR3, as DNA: TGTGCCAGTAGCAACACAGGGCTAGGCACAGATACGCAGTATTTT. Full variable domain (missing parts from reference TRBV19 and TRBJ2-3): DGGITQSPKYLFRKEGQNVTLSCEQNLNHDAMYWYRQDPGQGLRLIYYSQIVNDFQKGDIAEGYSVSREKKESFPLTVTSAQKNPTAFYLCASSNTGLGTDTQYFGPGTRLTVL.

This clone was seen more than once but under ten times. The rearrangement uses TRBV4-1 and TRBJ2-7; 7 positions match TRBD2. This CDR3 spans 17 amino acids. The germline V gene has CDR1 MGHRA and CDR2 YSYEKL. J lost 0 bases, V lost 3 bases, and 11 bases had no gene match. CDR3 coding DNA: TGCGCCAGCAGCCAGACACGTGCTAGCGGTAGCTCCTACGAGCAGTACTTC. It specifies CASSQTRASGSSYEQYF.